This is a list of T cell receptor beta chains from one sample in a study of T-cell reconstitution after alpha-beta-depleted transplantation in children. TCRdb reprocessed the PCR reads via MiXCR and lists one record per CDR3 protein. The sample lists over 400,000 distinct CDR3 sequences, roughly an eighth seen once, with around 6% in the top ten. The sequencing used PBMCs from the stem cell graft donor, collected from the stem cell graft. These TCRs come from a human donor who donated a stem cell graft to a child with combined immunodeficiency. Each CDR3 is given with its conserved first and last residue. D genes are given only for firm matches. The size field is filled for only some rows; it gives once, few, many or a size class.

j_call,d_call,v_call,clone_size,cdr3_nt,cdr3_aa
TRBJ1-4,-,TRBV12-3/TRBV12-4,many,TGTGCCAGCAGCCTACAAGTTGCAACTAATGAAAAACTGTTTTTT,CASSLQVATNEKLFF
TRBJ2-7,-,TRBV5-1,-,TGCGCCAGCAGCTCCCGCCAAGGGAGTTCCTACGAGCAGTACTTC,CASSSRQGSSYEQYF
TRBJ2-5,TRBD1,TRBV6-1,many,TGTGCCAGCAACGACAGGGGCGGAGAAGAGACCCAGTACTTC,CASNDRGGEETQYF
TRBJ2-3,-,TRBV12-3/TRBV12-4,-,TGTGCCAGCAGCACCTCAGATTCCACAGATACGCAGTATTTT,CASSTSDSTDTQYF
TRBJ2-1,TRBD2,TRBV11-3,-,TGTGCCAGCAGCTTAGTTATAGGACTAGCGGGAGGGAATGAGCAGTTCTTC,CASSLVIGLAGGNEQFF
TRBJ1-1,-,TRBV20-1,few,TGCAGTGCTAGGATGTTAACAGAAGCTTTCTTT,CSARMLTEAFF
TRBJ2-3,-,TRBV11-3,-,TGTGCCAGCAGCTCCCGTGTGGATACGCAGTATTTT,CASSSRVDTQYF
TRBJ2-3,-,TRBV28,many,TGTGCCAGCAGTTCCCCCAGAGTTTCTAGCACAGATACGCAGTATTTT,CASSSPRVSSTDTQYF
TRBJ2-1,-,TRBV12-3/TRBV12-4,few,TGTGCCAGCAGGGGCGGCAGGGAAAGAGGCTCCTACAATGAGCAGTTCTTC,CASRGGRERGSYNEQFF
TRBJ2-3,-,TRBV24-1,few,TGTGCCACCAGGCACACTTGGACCGATGCGCAGTATTTT,CATRHTWTDAQYF
TRBJ2-5,TRBD1,TRBV24-1,few,TGTGCCACCAGTGGAAACAGGGGGCCTGAGACCCAGTACTTC,CATSGNRGPETQYF
TRBJ2-3,-,TRBV7-2,-,TGTGCCAGCAGCCCCCAGGACCTGACCACAGATACGCAGTATTTT,CASSPQDLTTDTQYF